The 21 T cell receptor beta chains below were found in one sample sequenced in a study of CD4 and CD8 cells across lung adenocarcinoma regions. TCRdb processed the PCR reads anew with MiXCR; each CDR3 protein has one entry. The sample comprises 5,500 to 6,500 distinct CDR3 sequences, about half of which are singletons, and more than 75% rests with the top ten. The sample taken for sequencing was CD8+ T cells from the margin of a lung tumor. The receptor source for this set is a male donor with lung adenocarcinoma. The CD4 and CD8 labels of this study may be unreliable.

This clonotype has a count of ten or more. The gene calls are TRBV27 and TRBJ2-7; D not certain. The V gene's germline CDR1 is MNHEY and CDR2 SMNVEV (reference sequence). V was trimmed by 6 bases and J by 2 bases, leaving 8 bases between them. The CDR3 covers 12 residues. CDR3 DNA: TGTGCCAGCAGCCGCGGACCCTACGAGCAGTACTTC. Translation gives CASSRGPYEQYF.

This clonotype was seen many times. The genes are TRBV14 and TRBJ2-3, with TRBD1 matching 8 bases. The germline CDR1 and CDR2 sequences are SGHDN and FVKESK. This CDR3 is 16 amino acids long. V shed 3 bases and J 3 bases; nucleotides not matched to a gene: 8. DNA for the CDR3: TGTGCCAGCAGCCAGGGAGGACAGGGTTGGACAGATACGCAGTATTTT. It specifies CASSQGGQGWTDTQYF.

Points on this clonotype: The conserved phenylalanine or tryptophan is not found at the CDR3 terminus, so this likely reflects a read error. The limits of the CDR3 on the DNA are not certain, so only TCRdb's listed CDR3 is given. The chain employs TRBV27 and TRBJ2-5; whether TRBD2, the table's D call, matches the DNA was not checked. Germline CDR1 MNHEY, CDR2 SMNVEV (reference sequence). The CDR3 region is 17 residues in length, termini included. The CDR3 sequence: CASRRDFLRGPQKSQYS.

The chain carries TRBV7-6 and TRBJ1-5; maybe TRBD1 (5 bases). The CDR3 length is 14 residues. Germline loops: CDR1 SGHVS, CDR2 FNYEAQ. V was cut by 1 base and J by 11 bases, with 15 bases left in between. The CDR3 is CASSLGHGATAQHF. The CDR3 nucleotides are TGTGCCAGCAGCTTAGGACACGGAGCGACAGCCCAGCATTTT.

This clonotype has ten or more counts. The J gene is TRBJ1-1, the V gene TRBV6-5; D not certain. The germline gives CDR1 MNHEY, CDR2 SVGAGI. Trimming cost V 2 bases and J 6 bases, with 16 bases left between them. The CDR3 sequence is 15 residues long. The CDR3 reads CASSYHAGGWAEAFF. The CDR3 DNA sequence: TGTGCCAGCAGTTACCACGCAGGAGGTTGGGCTGAAGCTTTCTTT.

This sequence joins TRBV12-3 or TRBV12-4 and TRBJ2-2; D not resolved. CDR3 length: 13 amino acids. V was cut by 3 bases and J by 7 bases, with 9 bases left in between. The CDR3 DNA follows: TGTGCCAGCAGTTTCGGGTTTTACGGGGAGCTGTTTTTT. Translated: CASSFGFYGELFF.

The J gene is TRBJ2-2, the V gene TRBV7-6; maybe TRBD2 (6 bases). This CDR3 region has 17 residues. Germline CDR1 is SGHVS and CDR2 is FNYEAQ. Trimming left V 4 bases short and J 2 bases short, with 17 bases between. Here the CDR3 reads CASSSPRGTINTGELFF. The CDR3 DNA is TGTGCCAGCAGCTCCCCCCGGGGGACGATTAACACCGGGGAGCTGTTTTTT.

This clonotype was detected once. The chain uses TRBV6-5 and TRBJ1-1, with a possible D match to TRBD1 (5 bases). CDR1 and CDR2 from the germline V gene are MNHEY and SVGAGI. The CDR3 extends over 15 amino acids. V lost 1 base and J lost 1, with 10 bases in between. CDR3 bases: TGTGCCAGCAGTTACTATCGGGGGTCGAACACTGAAGCTTTCTTT. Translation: CASSYYRGSNTEAFF.

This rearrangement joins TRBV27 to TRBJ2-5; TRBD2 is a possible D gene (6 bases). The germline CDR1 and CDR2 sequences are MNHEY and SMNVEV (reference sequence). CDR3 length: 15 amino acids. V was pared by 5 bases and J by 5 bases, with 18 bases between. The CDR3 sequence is CASSPVAGPWETQYF. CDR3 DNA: TGTGCCAGCAGTCCCGTGGCGGGGCCTTGGGAGACCCAGTACTTC.

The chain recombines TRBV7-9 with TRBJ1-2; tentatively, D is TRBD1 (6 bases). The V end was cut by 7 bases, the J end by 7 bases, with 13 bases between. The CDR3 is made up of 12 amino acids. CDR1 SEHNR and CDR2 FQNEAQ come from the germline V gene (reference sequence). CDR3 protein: CASTYTGFGYTF. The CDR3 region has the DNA TGTGCCAGCACCTACACAGGGTTTGGCTACACCTTC.

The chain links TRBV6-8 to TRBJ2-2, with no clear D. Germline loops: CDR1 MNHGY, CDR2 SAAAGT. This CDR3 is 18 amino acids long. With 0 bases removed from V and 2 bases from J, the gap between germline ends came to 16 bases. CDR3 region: CASSYSRWSYVNTGELFF. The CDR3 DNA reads TGTGCCAGCAGTTACTCGCGTTGGTCTTACGTAAACACCGGGGAGCTGTTTTTT.

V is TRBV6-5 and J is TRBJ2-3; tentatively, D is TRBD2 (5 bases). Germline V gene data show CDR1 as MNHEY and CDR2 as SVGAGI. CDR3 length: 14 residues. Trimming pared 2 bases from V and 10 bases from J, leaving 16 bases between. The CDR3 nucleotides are TGTGCCAGCAGTTACGTCGGGAACACCGGGGCGCAGTATTTT. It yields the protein CASSYVGNTGAQYF.

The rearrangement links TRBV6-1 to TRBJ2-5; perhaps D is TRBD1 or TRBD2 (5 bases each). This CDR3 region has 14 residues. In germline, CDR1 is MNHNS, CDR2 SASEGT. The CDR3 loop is CAGLGAREHDIQYF. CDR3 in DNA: TGTGCGGGGCTCGGGGCGCGTGAGCATGACATCCAGTACTTC.

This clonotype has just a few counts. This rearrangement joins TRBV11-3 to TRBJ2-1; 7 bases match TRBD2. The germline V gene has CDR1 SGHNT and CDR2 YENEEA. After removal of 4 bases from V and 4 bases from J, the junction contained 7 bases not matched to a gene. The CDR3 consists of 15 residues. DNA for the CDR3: TGTGCCAGCAGCTCTAACGGCGGGGGATACAATGAGCAGTTCTTC. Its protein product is CASSSNGGGYNEQFF. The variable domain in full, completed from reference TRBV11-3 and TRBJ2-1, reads EAGVVQSPRYKIIEKKQPVAFWCNPISGHNTLYWYLQNLGQGPELLIRYENEEAVDDSQLPKDRFSAERLKGVDSTLKIQPAELGDSAVYLCASSSNGGGYNEQFFGPGTRLTVL.

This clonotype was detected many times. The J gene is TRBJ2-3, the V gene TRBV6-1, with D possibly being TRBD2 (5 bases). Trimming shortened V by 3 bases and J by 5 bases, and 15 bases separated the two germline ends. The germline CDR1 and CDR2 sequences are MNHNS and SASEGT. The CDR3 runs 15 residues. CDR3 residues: CASSDIGRIGDTQYF. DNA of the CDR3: TGTGCCAGCAGTGACATAGGGAGAATCGGAGATACGCAGTATTTT.

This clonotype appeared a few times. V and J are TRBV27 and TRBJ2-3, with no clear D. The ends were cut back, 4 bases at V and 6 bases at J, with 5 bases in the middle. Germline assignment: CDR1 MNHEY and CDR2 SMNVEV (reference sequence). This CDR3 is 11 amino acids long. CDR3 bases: TGTGCCAGCAGTTCGTACGATACGCAGTATTTT. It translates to CASSSYDTQYF.

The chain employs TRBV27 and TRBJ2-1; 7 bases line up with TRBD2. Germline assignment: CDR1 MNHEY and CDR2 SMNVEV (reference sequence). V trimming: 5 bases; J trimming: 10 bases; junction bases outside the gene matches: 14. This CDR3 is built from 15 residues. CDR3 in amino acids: CASSPQFSGMGEQFF. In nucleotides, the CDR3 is TGTGCCAGCAGTCCCCAATTCAGCGGGATGGGGGAGCAGTTCTTC.

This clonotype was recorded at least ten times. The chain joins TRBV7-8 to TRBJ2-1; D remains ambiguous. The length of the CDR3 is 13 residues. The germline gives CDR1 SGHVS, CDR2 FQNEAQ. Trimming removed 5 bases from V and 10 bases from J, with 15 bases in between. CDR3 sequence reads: CASSQLGKYEQFF. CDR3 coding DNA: TGTGCCAGCAGCCAATTAGGGAAGTACGAGCAGTTCTTC. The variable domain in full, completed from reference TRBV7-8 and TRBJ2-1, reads GAGVSQSPRYKVAKRGQDVALRCDPISGHVSLFWYQQALGQGPEFLTYFQNEAQLDKSGLPSDRFFAERPEGSVSTLKIQRTQQEDSAVYLCASSQLGKYEQFFGPGTRLTVL.

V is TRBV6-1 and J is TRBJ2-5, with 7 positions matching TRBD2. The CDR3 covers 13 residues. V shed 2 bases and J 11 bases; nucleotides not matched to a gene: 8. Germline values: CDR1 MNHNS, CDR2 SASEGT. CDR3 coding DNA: TGTGCCAGCAGTGAACAGACGGGAGGCGGGCAGTACTTC. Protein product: CASSEQTGGGQYF.

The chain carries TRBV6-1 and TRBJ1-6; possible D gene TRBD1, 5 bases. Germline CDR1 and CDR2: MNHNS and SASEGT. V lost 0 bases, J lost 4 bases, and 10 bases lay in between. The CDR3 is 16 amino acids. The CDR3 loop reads CASSEAGGLYNSPLHF. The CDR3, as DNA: TGTGCCAGCAGTGAAGCTGGGGGTCTATATAATTCACCCCTCCACTTT.

The CDR3 region has the DNA TGTGCCAGCAGTTTAAACAGGGCCTTGAGCTATGGCTACACCTTC. It translates to CASSLNRALSYGYTF. The V call is TRBV27, the J call TRBJ1-2; D possibly corresponds to TRBD1 (6 bases). The CDR3 has 15 residues. The V end lost 2 bases, the J end lost 4 bases, and 14 bases lay between the germline ends. CDR1 and CDR2 (germline): MNHEY, SMNVEV (reference sequence).